Below, 17 T cell receptor beta chains from the same sample are listed, as sequenced in a study of cytomegalovirus exposure and HLA in healthy donors. The PCR employed 60 Vbeta primers together with 13 Jbeta primers. Profiling relied on immunoSEQ multiplex PCR, and the TCRdb table lists in-frame clones only, not all of them. The data show a few hundred thousand clones, approximately 70% seen once. Input material: PBMCs. All receptors derive from a female donor in good health and CMV-seronegative.

The rearrangement uses TRBV5-1 and TRBJ2-1; 7 bases align to TRBD2. This CDR3 has 15 amino acids. With V trimmed by 1 base and J by 7 bases, 8 bases remained unmatched. Germline V gives CDR1 SGHRS, CDR2 YFSETQ. Here the CDR3 reads CASSLSGGRRNEQFF. CDR3 DNA: TGCGCCAGCAGCTTGTCGGGGGGACGAAGGAATGAGCAGTTCTTC.

V and J are TRBV27 and TRBJ1-1, with 9 bases matching TRBD1. The CDR3 is 14 residues long. CDR1 is MNHEY, CDR2 SMNVEV, per germline (reference sequence). The junction had 7 bases not matched to a gene; V was cut back by 8 bases and J by 3 bases. CDR3: CASSRQGVDTEAFF. The CDR3 DNA reads as TGTGCCAGCTCTCGACAGGGGGTGGACACTGAAGCTTTCTTT.

CDR3 sequence reads: CASSHSLARDSGTEAFF. In nucleotides, the CDR3 is TGTGCCAGCAGCCATTCTCTTGCCAGGGATTCGGGCACTGAAGCTTTCTTT. The genes are TRBV7-6 and TRBJ1-1, with a possible D match to TRBD1 (5 bases). The V end lost 5 bases, the J end lost 4 bases, and 23 bases lay between the germline ends. The CDR3 loop spans 17 amino acids. Germline V gene lookup returns CDR1 SGHVS and CDR2 FNYEAQ.

The rearrangement uses TRBV5-1 and TRBJ2-1; D might be TRBD1 (6 bases). The V gene's germline CDR1 is SGHRS and CDR2 YFSETQ. V lost 0 bases, J lost 3 bases, and 10 bases lay in between. The length of the CDR3 is 15 residues. For the CDR3, the DNA is TGCGCCAGCAGCTTGGCCAGGACAGACTACAATGAGCAGTTCTTC. Protein: CASSLARTDYNEQFF.

This chain connects TRBV19 to TRBJ2-7; D is perhaps TRBD2 (6 bases). The V end was cut by 3 bases, the J end by 2 bases, with 14 bases between. The CDR3 extends over 15 amino acids. The germline V gene encodes CDR1 LNHDA and CDR2 SQIVND (reference sequence). CDR3 nucleotides: TGTGCCAGTAGTATTGGCGGAGGAGGGCCCTACGAGCAGTACTTC. Encoded protein: CASSIGGGGPYEQYF.

The gene calls are TRBV6-1 and TRBJ1-1, with D unclear. The V end lost 6 bases, the J end lost 6 bases, and 17 bases lay between the germline ends. The length of the CDR3 is 14 residues. Germline V gene sequence: CDR1 MNHNS, CDR2 SASEGT. The CDR3 region has the DNA TGTGCCAGCAGAGGACTTCCAGGCCACGCTGAAGCTTTCTTT. Residues: CASRGLPGHAEAFF.

This clone appeared a few times. V gene TRBV7-8 combines with J gene TRBJ2-7, with D possibly being TRBD1 (6 bases). Germline V gives CDR1 SGHVS, CDR2 FQNEAQ. This CDR3 is built from 16 residues. Trimming cost V 5 bases and J 5 bases, with 22 bases left between them. The CDR3 DNA reads TGTGCCAGCAGCACACGGACCCACATATCAGGGGACGAGCAGTACTTC. This sequence encodes CASSTRTHISGDEQYF.

The chain carries TRBV27 and TRBJ1-2; 9 positions match TRBD1. The length of the CDR3 is 17 residues. Germline V gene lookup returns CDR1 MNHEY and CDR2 SMNVEV (reference sequence). The junction had 12 bases not matched to a gene; V was cut back by 1 base and J by 6 bases. The CDR3 DNA follows: TGTGCCAGCAGTTTATATCCGGGACAGGGATGGGTCCATGGCTACACCTTC. It specifies CASSLYPGQGWVHGYTF.

The chain joins TRBV28 to TRBJ2-4; D remains unclear. There are 12 residues in the CDR3. V lost 6 bases and J lost 9, with 12 bases in between. From germline, CDR1 is MDHEN and CDR2 SYDVKM. CDR3 in amino acids: CASSRGPPIQYF. The CDR3 region has the DNA TGTGCCAGCAGCCGAGGTCCCCCCATTCAGTACTTC.

V gene TRBV4-1 combines with J gene TRBJ1-6; the D gene is possibly TRBD1 (6 bases). Trimming left V 3 bases short and J 7 bases short, with 10 bases between. CDR3 length equals 14 residues. CDR1 is MGHRA, CDR2 YSYEKL, per germline. The CDR3 nucleotides are TGCGCCAGCAGCCAGGCTACAGGGAATTCACCCCTCCACTTT. Protein: CASSQATGNSPLHF.

The chain uses TRBV27 and TRBJ2-7, with D possibly TRBD2 on 5 matching bases. Germline V gene sequence: CDR1 MNHEY, CDR2 SMNVEV (reference sequence). This CDR3 is built from 18 residues. V lost 4 bases, J lost 0 bases, and 22 bases lay in between. The CDR3 DNA reads as TGTGCCAGCAGTTCCAAAGCCGGGCTAGCTTATACCTCCTACGAGCAGTACTTC. Its protein is CASSSKAGLAYTSYEQYF.

The DNA for the CDR3 is TGTGCCAGCAGCTTAGAGTCCCTAGCGACCGGGGAGCTGTTTTTT. Translating gives CASSLESLATGELFF. The rearrangement links TRBV7-2 to TRBJ2-2; TRBD2 is a possible D gene (6 bases). The CDR3 length is 15 residues. Germline CDR1 reads SGHTA; CDR2 reads FQGNSA. V lost 1 base and J lost 5, with 11 bases in between.

The chain carries TRBV20-1 and TRBJ1-4, with D possibly being TRBD1 (5 bases). The CDR3 is 11 residues long. The V gene lost 6 bases and the J gene lost 7 bases, with 9 bases spanning the gap. Germline lookup yields CDR1 DFQATT and CDR2 SNEGSKA (reference sequence). For the CDR3, the DNA is TGCAGTGCCCCCCAGGGTGAAAAACTGTTTTTT. Its protein product is CSAPQGEKLFF.

The genes are TRBV23-1 and TRBJ1-2; D ambiguous. TRBV23-1 is labeled an ORF, and its function is uncertain. The CDR3 is made up of 15 amino acids. With 6 bases removed from V and 5 bases from J, the gap between germline ends came to 19 bases. CDR3 in DNA: TGCGCCAGCAGAAAAAATAGAATTGAATGGTATGGCTACACCTTC. Protein sequence: CASRKNRIEWYGYTF.

The chain has TRBV5-4 and TRBJ1-2; TRBD1 might be the D (5 bases). Germline CDR1 is SGHNT and CDR2 is YYREEE (reference sequence). The V and J ends lost 0 bases and 2 bases respectively, with 14 bases between them. This CDR3 has 16 residues. The CDR3 DNA is TGTGCCAGCAGCTTGGCTTCAGGGCCCCTCAACTATGGCTACACCTTC. This translates into CASSLASGPLNYGYTF.

The chain couples TRBV7-9 to TRBJ2-7; the match to TRBD1 covers 9 bases. The junction had 5 bases not matched to a gene; V was cut back by 8 bases and J by 3 bases. CDR1 is SEHNR and CDR2 is FQNEAQ in the germline V gene (reference sequence). There are 13 residues in the CDR3. The CDR3 here is CASSGQGNYEQYF. The DNA for the CDR3 is TGTGCCAGCTCGGGACAGGGAAACTACGAGCAGTACTTC.

The DNA of the CDR3 is TGTGCCAGCAGTGAACCCTACTGGATGACTTTCTCTGGGGCCAACGTCCTGACTTTC. Translating it yields CASSEPYWMTFSGANVLTF. The chain couples TRBV6-1 to TRBJ2-6; D is unresolved. Germline assignment: CDR1 MNHNS and CDR2 SASEGT. Trimming shortened V by 2 bases and J by 0 bases, and 17 bases separated the two germline ends. This CDR3 spans 19 amino acids.